Each of the 11 T cell receptor beta chains below was sequenced from the same sample in a study of CD8 T cells in Susac syndrome. Random-hexamer reverse transcription was applied to 0.5 to 1 ug RNA. TCRdb passed the immunoSEQ multiplex PCR reads through MiXCR, listing each CDR3 protein once. Of approximately 100,000 distinct CDR3 sequences detected, about 93% appear once; the ten largest clones hold roughly 0.14%. The material sequenced was CD4+ T cells from PBMCs. The receptors derive from a human donor in good health.

The sample holds one count of this clonotype. The DNA for the CDR3 is TGTGCCAGCGTCCCGACAGGGTTTGGCACAGATACGCAGTATTTT. Amino acids: CASVPTGFGTDTQYF. This rearrangement joins TRBV12-3 or TRBV12-4 to TRBJ2-3, with TRBD1 matching 7 bases. The CDR3 loop spans 15 amino acids. The V gene end was trimmed by 8 bases and the J gene end by 1 base; junction bases not matched to a gene: 9.

The DNA of the CDR3 is TGCGCCAGCAGCAAGGGGTTGGGGAACAATCAGCCCCAGCATTTT. Protein sequence: CASSKGLGNNQPQHF. The rearrangement links TRBV5-1 to TRBJ1-5, with a weak D call TRBD1 (5 bases). Trimming stripped 4 bases from V and 3 bases from J, with 14 bases between. The CDR3 sequence is 15 residues long. Germline assignment: CDR1 SGHRS and CDR2 YFSETQ.

The V gene is TRBV13, the J gene TRBJ1-1; D might be TRBD1 (6 bases). Per the germline V gene, CDR1 is PRHDT and CDR2 is FYEKMQ (reference sequence). The V gene lost 5 bases and the J gene lost 2 bases, with 15 bases spanning the gap. The CDR3 consists of 15 residues. DNA for the CDR3: TGTGCCAGCAGCCGCACTACAGGGCGTAACACTGAAGCTTTCTTT. Translation gives CASSRTTGRNTEAFF.

CDR3 in DNA: TGCGCCAGCAGCCCTACCACCGGGGGCTCCTACGAGCAGTACTTC. This translates into CASSPTTGGSYEQYF. The V gene is TRBV4-3, the J gene TRBJ2-7; tentative D call: TRBD2 (6 bases). Germline CDR1 reads LGHNA; CDR2 reads YSLEER. The CDR3 spans 15 residues. V was pared by 4 bases and J by 0 bases, with 13 bases between.

The chain is built from TRBV2 and TRBJ1-5; D remains ambiguous. V gave up 8 bases and J gave up 2 bases, with 7 bases separating them. CDR1 SNHLY and CDR2 FYNNEI come from the germline V gene. The CDR3 is made up of 12 amino acids. The CDR3 coding sequence is TGTGCCAGCGGCAGAGGCAATCAGCCCCAGCATTTT. Translating gives CASGRGNQPQHF.

This chain joins TRBV7-2 and TRBJ2-3; tentatively, D is TRBD2 (6 bases). This CDR3 has 13 residues. Trimming stripped 6 bases from V and 7 bases from J, with 14 bases between. CDR1 is SGHTA, CDR2 FQGNSA, per germline. The CDR3 loop is CASSQGLSNTQYF. The DNA of the CDR3 is TGTGCCAGCAGTCAAGGACTATCAAATACGCAGTATTTT.

This sequence joins TRBV19 and TRBJ1-1; D gene uncertain. This CDR3 comprises 13 residues. Germline CDR1 LNHDA, CDR2 SQIVND (reference sequence). Trimming took off 7 bases at V and 8 bases at J, with 17 bases between the two ends. The CDR3 loop is CASTKYVNGEAFF. The CDR3, as DNA: TGTGCCAGTACCAAATACGTCAACGGAGAAGCTTTCTTT. Complete variable domain (other parts from reference TRBV19 and TRBJ1-1): DGGITQSPKYLFRKEGQNVTLSCEQNLNHDAMYWYRQDPGQGLRLIYYSQIVNDFQKGDIAEGYSVSREKKESFPLTVTSAQKNPTAFYLCASTKYVNGEAFFGQGTRLTVV.

V is TRBV7-2 and J is TRBJ2-5; TRBD2 matches at 8 bases. The J segment lost 1 base and the V segment lost 1 base, leaving 5 bases of the junction unmatched. CDR1 SGHTA and CDR2 FQGNSA come from the germline V gene. This CDR3 contains 16 residues. The CDR3 reads CASSLGRGGVQETQYF. The CDR3, as DNA: TGTGCCAGCAGCTTAGGTCGGGGGGGGGTCCAAGAGACCCAGTACTTC.

The chain combines TRBV29-1 with TRBJ1-2; possible D gene TRBD1, 5 bases. V was cut by 3 bases and J by 3 bases, with 8 bases left in between. Per germline, CDR1 SQVTM and CDR2 ANQGSEA. This CDR3 spans 12 amino acids. The CDR3 DNA reads as TGCAGCGTTGACCAGGGTTACTATGGCTACACCTTC. Protein: CSVDQGYYGYTF.

The chain links TRBV27 to TRBJ2-2; 8 bases fit TRBD1. Germline loops: CDR1 MNHEY, CDR2 SMNVEV (reference sequence). The CDR3 runs 13 residues. V dropped 6 bases and J dropped 4; count of bases not matched to a gene: 1. The CDR3 is CASRTGATGELFF. The CDR3 nucleotides are TGTGCCAGCAGGACAGGGGCCACCGGGGAGCTGTTTTTT.

The V call is TRBV28, the J call TRBJ1-2, with D possibly being TRBD1 (5 bases). V gave up 6 bases and J gave up 4 bases, with 12 bases separating them. CDR3 length: 13 amino acids. Germline V gives CDR1 MDHEN, CDR2 SYDVKM. The CDR3 DNA reads TGTGCCAGCAGCCAAACAGGAGTCTATGGCTACACCTTC. Translating gives CASSQTGVYGYTF.